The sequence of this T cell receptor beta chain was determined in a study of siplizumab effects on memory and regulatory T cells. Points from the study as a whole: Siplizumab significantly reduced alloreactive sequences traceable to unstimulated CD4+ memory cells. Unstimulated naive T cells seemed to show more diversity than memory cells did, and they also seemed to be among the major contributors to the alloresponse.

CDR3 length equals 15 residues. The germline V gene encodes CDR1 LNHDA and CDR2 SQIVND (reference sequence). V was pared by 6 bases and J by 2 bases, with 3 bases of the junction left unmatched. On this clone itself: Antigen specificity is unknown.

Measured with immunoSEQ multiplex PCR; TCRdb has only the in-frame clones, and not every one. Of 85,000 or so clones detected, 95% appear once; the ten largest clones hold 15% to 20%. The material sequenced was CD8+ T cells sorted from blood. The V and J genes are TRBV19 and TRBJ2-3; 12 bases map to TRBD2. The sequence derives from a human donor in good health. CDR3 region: CASRGLAGYTDTQYF. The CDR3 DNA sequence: TGTGCCAGTAGAGGACTAGCGGGATACACAGATACGCAGTATTTT.